This T cell receptor beta chain was found in a study of blood T cells in healthy people across ages (dated by TCRdb to about 2015). Concerning the study at large: In model experiments, roughly one uniquely barcoded TCR beta cDNA molecule per two T cells was captured by template switching. The donors were split into four age groups: young (average 16 years), middle-aged (39), aged (approximately 59) and long-lived (roughly 86). Age-related changes in TCR beta repertoire diversity were measured in the study by deep sequencing normalized with unique cDNA molecular identifiers. For two donors (one aged 18 to 30 and one aged 80 or older), the study analyzed two additional independent replicas of 1 million unique cDNA reads from the same blood draw. To avoid experimental bias, donors of different ages were randomly spread across the sequencing lanes. General findings and caveats noted by the study authors: Estimates of total diversity from one million sequenced T cells were regarded as lower bounds and underestimates. The CMV infection status of donors was not known, potentially confounding age-related changes in expanded clonotypes. There was a strong correlation between observed TCR beta diversity and the percentage of naive T cells measured by flow cytometry. Compared with the aged group, the long-lived group had more naive CD4+ T cells, fewer expanded clones and increased TCR diversity, suggesting age selection. As age increased, observed TCR beta diversity per million T cells dropped in a roughly linear way, and a significant reduction was already evident by age approximately 40. Since profiling was done on bulk unsorted PBMCs, naive and antigen-experienced compartments could not be conclusively compared.

Notes on this clonotype: Its antigen specificity is not known. No much larger clone is present one base from it, and per-base qualities are unavailable.

Receptor amplification or capture employed 5' RACE. Instrument on record: Illumina HiSeq 2500. A second PCR of 7 to 11 cycles was performed with a sample-barcoded 5' primer and a J-beta primer mix. A unique molecular identifier was introduced onto each TCR beta cDNA molecule by a template-switch 5' adaptor carrying 12 random nucleotides. Each sample yielded at least 2.5 million CDR3-containing paired-end reads. The Mint cDNA synthesis kit, primed by a TRBC-specific oligonucleotide, was used to synthesize first-strand cDNA from all RNA. Following uracil-DNA glycosylase treatment, all cDNA underwent a first 18-cycle PCR with the universal primers M1SS and BC2_uni_R. On the study's bioinformatics: Normalization of each sample was performed by random selection of 1 million high-quality reads, each carrying a distinct molecular identifier. Instead of being binned into consensus sequences, reads with shared molecular identifiers were discarded. MiTCR, run with a Q25 quality threshold and the strictest error-elimination algorithm, handled CDR3 identification, clonotype clustering and error correction. A nonparametric unseen species model with Euler transformation was used to estimate a lower bound on total TCR beta diversity. TCRdb trimmed the raw reads at Q25, called clones with MiXCR and kept productive beta chains. All rows with the same CDR3 protein become a single entry with the most common DNA and genes. These V and J calls are TCRdb output, not the study's own analysis. The sample yields hundreds of thousands of distinct CDR3 sequences; roughly 31% were counted once. 15% to 18% of the sample comes from the top ten.

The 39 donors, aged roughly 6 to 95 years, were systemically healthy Caucasian individuals from Russia. Roughly 10 milliliters of peripheral blood were drawn from each donor into EDTA-treated Vacutainer tubes. Ficoll-Paque density-gradient centrifugation was used to isolate PBMCs, with at least 7 million per sample. Total RNA, at least 6 micrograms per sample, was extracted from PBMCs with Trizol reagent. For every donor, flow cytometry on a PBMC aliquot measured the percentage of naive CD45RAhigh/CD27high T cells. The material sequenced was blood. This TCR derives from a woman aged 80 or over in good health.

The DNA sequence follows: TGTGCCACCAGCACCAATATCGTTGGAGAGACCCAGTACTTC. Its coded protein is CATSTNIVGETQYF. The chain couples TRBV15 to TRBJ2-5; the D gene cannot be named for sure. The CDR3 runs 14 residues from the cysteine to the phenylalanine. CDR3 DNA is the only sequence kept; it has 42 bases, read in frame from the first base. As encoded in the germline V gene (reference sequence), CDR1 is LNHNV while CDR2 is YYDKDF. A distance of 13 bases separates the germline ends of V and J, which lose 4 bases and 4 bases respectively.